The T cell receptor beta chain under discussion was sequenced for a study of blood T cells in healthy people across ages. Primers used in a second PCR of about 7 to 12 cycles were a sample-barcoded 5' primer and a J-beta primer mix. TCRdb ran MiXCR on the 5' RACE reads and lists one entry per CDR3 protein. The sample holds 700,000 or so distinct CDR3 sequences, roughly 41% seen once. Concerning this clonotype: Its antigen is unknown.

Study observations and caveats: The CMV status of each donor remained undetermined, and this could have confounded shifts in expanded clonotypes.

Per the germline V gene, CDR1 is SEHNR and CDR2 is FQNEAQ (reference sequence). J was trimmed by 2 bases and V by 2 bases; bases with no gene match: 12. The length of the CDR3 is 18 residues. The source of this sequence is a man at least 80 years old in good health. The chain combines TRBV7-9 with TRBJ2-5, with TRBD1 matching over 9 bases. Sequencing was performed on blood. The DNA of the CDR3 is TGTGCCAGCAGCTTACCTCAATCCCGAGACAGGGGGCAAGAGACCCAGTACTTC. Protein product: CASSLPQSRDRGQETQYF.